This T cell receptor beta chain originates from a study of T cell repertoires in cytomegalovirus infection. Study as a whole: The study used recently identified HLA-C-restricted and well-studied HLA-B-restricted CMV epitopes. Both a matching HLA type and CMV infection were indicated by public TCR beta signatures. Regarding the study as a whole: CMV-specific HLA-C-restricted TCR beta clonotypes dominated the ex vivo response. Carriage of CMV together with the relevant HLA was identifiable through cumulative public TCR beta family frequency.

A word on this clonotype: What it binds is not known.

The CDR3 loop spans 14 amino acids. J gave up 1 base and V 7 bases, and 5 bases lay outside the gene matches. CDR1 is KGHDR, CDR2 SFDVKD, per germline. TCRdb redid the calling of the reads with MiXCR, one entry per CDR3 protein. This table has around 310,000 distinct CDR3 sequences, 25% to 35% appearing once. The receptor's source is a human donor in good health (CMV status not recorded). Some clones in this sample may be carry-over from other donors' samples. This sequence joins TRBV24-1 and TRBJ1-1, with 7 bases that match TRBD1. The source was cultured PBMCs, collected from culture after CMV antigen stimulation. CDR3 DNA: TGTGCCACCAGGCAGGGGGTGGGGAACACTGAAGCTTTCTTT. It is translated as CATRQGVGNTEAFF.